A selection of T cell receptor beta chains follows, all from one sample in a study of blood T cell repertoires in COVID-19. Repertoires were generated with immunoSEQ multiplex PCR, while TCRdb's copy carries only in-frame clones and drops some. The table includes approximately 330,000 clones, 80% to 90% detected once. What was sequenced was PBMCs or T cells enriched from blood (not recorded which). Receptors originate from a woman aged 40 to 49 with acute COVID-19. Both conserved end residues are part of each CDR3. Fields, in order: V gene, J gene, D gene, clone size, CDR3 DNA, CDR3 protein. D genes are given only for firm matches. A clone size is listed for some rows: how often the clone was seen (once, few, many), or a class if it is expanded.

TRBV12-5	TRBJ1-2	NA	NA	TGTGCTAGTGGTTTGCTGGGGCGCTCCCTTGGAGGCTACACCTTC	CASGLLGRSLGGYTF
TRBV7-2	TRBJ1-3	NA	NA	TGTGCCAGCAGCTTAACCGCACAGGGCACTGGAAACACCATATATTTT	CASSLTAQGTGNTIYF
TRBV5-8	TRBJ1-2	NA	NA	TGTGCCAGCAGCTTGGCAGGGGCTTACTATGGCTACACCTTC	CASSLAGAYYGYTF
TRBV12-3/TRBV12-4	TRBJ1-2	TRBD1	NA	TGTGCCAGCAGCCCGGGACAGCGCAACTACACCTTC	CASSPGQRNYTF
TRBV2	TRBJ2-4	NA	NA	TGTGCCAGCACCCCAGAGGCAATCAACATTCAGTACTTC	CASTPEAINIQYF
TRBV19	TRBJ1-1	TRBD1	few	TGTGCCAGTAGTACAAAGCAGGGGGTGGGTGAAGCTTTCTTT	CASSTKQGVGEAFF
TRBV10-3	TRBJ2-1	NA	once	TGTGCCATCGGTTCCCCCGTACGCGGGCAGTTCTTC	CAIGSPVRGQFF
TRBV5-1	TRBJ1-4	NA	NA	TGCGCCAGCAGCTTGGGACCGACAGAAAAACTGTTTTTT	CASSLGPTEKLFF
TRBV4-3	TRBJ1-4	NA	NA	TGCGCCAGCAGCCAACAGGGAACAACTAATGAAAAACTGTTTTTT	CASSQQGTTNEKLFF
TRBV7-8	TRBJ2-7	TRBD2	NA	TGTGCCAGCAGCCCGACTGCAAATGGACTAGTGGTCTACGAGCAGTACTTC	CASSPTANGLVVYEQYF
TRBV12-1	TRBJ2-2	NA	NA	TGTGCCAGCAAAGAGGGACAGGTGGAACCCGGGGAGCTGTTTTTT	CASKEGQVEPGELFF
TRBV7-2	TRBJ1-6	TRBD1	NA	TGTGCCAGCAGCAGATCGGGGGACAGAACTAATTCACCCCTCCACTTT	CASSRSGDRTNSPLHF
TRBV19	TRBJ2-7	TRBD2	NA	TGTGCCAGTAGTATAGCGGGAGGACCCTACGAGCAGTACTTC	CASSIAGGPYEQYF
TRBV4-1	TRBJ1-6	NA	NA	TGCGCCAGCAGCCAGCAGGGAGGGATGTATTCACCCCTCCACTTT	CASSQQGGMYSPLHF
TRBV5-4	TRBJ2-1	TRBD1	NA	TGTGCCAGCAGTTACTCCACCCTATCCGTACAGGGGGGAATTTTGAATGAGCAGTTCTTC	CASSYSTLSVQGGILNEQFF
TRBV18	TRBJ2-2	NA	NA	TGTGCCAGCTCACCGGACCAAAAGGGGACGAACACCGGGGAGCTGTTTTTT	CASSPDQKGTNTGELFF
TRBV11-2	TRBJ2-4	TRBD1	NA	TGTGCCAGCAGCTTAGATCGCGCAGGGGGTATTCAGTACTTC	CASSLDRAGGIQYF
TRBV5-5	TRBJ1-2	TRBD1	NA	TGTGCCAGCTCAAAGACAGGGCTAGATGGCTACACCTTC	CASSKTGLDGYTF
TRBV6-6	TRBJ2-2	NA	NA	TGTGCCAGCAGTCATAGAAAGGAGGTCGGGGAGCTGTTTTTT	CASSHRKEVGELFF
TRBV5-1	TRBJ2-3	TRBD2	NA	TGCGCCAGCAGCTGGGGGACTAGCGGGAGGGCAGATACGCAGTATTTT	CASSWGTSGRADTQYF
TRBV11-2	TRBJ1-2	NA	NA	TGTGCCAGCAGCCTCAGGGGTGGCTACACCTTC	CASSLRGGYTF
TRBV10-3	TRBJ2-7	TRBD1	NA	TGTGCCTCAAAACCGGGACAGGGGAACGACGAGCAGTACTTC	CASKPGQGNDEQYF
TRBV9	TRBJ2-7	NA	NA	TGTGCCAGCAGCGTAGAAGGCAGGGGATCGGACGAGCAGTACTTC	CASSVEGRGSDEQYF
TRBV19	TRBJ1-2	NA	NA	TGTGCCAGTAGTCCGGGGTCCACTAACTATGGCTACACCTTC	CASSPGSTNYGYTF
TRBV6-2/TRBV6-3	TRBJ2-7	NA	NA	TGTGCCAGCAGTTACCCCGCCTACGAGCAGTACTTC	CASSYPAYEQYF
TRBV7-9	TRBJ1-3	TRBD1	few	TGTGCCAGCAGCCTCGGACAGGGGAAAGTCTCTGGAAACACCATATATTTT	CASSLGQGKVSGNTIYF
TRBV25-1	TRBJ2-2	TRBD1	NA	TGTGCCAGCAGTTGGGGACAGAGCAACGGGGAGCTGTTTTTT	CASSWGQSNGELFF
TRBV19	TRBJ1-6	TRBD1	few	TGTGCCAGTACCCCCAGGGGACAGGGGAATAATTCACCCCTCCACTTT	CASTPRGQGNNSPLHF
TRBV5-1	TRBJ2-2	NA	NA	TGCGCCAGCAGCTCGGTCGGGGAGCTGTTTTTT	CASSSVGELFF
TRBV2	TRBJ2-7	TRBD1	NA	TGTGCCAGCAGTGGGGACAGGGGGCGCGAGCAGTACTTC	CASSGDRGREQYF
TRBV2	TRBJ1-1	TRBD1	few	TGTGCCAGCAGTGGGGGACAGGGTACAGCTTTCTTT	CASSGGQGTAFF
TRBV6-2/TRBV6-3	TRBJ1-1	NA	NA	TGTGCCAGCAGTTACTCGATAGATAACGGTGGGAACACTGAAGCTTTCTTT	CASSYSIDNGGNTEAFF
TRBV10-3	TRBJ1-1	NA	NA	TGTGCCATCAGTGAGTACGGAGTGAACACTGAAGCTTTCTTT	CAISEYGVNTEAFF
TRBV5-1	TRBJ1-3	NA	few	TGCGCCAGCAGCTTGGAATACAGCTCTGGAAACACCATATATTTT	CASSLEYSSGNTIYF
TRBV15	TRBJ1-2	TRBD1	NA	TGTGCCACCAGCAAAAGGGACAGGACTTCCTATGGCTACACCTTC	CATSKRDRTSYGYTF
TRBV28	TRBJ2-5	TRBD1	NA	TGTGCCAGCAGTCCCTCGGGACAGGGAGGCCAAGAGACCCAGTACTTC	CASSPSGQGGQETQYF
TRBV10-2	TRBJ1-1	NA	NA	TGCGCCAGCAGAAGGGGCCCGAACACGAACACTGAAGCTTTCTTT	CASRRGPNTNTEAFF
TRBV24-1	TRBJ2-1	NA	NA	TGTGCCACCAGTGATCCTCTAGTAATTGAGCAGTTCTTC	CATSDPLVIEQFF
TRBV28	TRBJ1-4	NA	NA	TGTGCCAGCAGGGGGGGTGAAAAACTGTTTTTT	CASRGGEKLFF
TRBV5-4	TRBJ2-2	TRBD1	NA	TGTGCCAGCAGCTCGAATACCGGGACAGTCACCGGGGAGCTGTTTTTT	CASSSNTGTVTGELFF
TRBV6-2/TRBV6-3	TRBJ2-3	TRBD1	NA	TGTGCCAGCAGTTCCACAGGGGCCGGCACAGATACGCAGTATTTT	CASSSTGAGTDTQYF
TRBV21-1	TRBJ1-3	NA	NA	TGTGCCAGCAGCAAAGGTTTCAGGGGGAGCTCTGGAAACACCATATATTTT	CASSKGFRGSSGNTIYF
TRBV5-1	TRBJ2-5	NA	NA	TGCGCCAGCAGCTTCGGGACTCGGGAGACCCAGTACTTC	CASSFGTRETQYF
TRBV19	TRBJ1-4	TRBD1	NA	TGTGCCAGTAGTATCGGGACAGGGCGTGAAAAACTGTTTTTT	CASSIGTGREKLFF
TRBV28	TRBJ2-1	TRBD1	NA	TGTGCCGCGGGCCAGGGGGCCGCAGGGGGTGAGCAGTTCTTC	CAAGQGAAGGEQFF
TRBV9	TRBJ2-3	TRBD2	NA	TGTGCCAGCAGCGTGAGGGGACTAACAGATACGCAGTATTTT	CASSVRGLTDTQYF
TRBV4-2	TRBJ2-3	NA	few	TGTGCCAGCAGCCAACGGGAGTCTCCACCTCGGGATTTT	CASSQRESPPRDF